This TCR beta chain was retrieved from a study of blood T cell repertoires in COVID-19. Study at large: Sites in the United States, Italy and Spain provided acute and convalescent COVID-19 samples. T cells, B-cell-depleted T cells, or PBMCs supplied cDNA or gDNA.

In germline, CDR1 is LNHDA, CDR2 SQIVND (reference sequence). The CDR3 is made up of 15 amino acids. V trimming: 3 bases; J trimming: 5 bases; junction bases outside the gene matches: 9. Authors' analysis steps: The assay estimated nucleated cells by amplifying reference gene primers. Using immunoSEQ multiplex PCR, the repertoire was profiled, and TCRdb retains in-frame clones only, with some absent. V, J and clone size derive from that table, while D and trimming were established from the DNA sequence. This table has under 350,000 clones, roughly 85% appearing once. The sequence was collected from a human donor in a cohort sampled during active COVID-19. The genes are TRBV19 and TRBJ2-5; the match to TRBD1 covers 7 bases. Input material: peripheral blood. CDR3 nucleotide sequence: TGTGCCAGTAGTATGGTCCCCGGCAGGGGGGAGACCCAGTACTTC. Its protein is CASSMVPGRGETQYF.